The 29 T cell receptor beta chains given below trace back to one sample, sequenced in a study of T cell responses to AZD1222 COVID-19 vaccine. Profiling relied on immunoSEQ multiplex PCR, and the TCRdb table lists in-frame clones only, not all of them. The table has 200,000 or so clones, 70% to 90% seen once. Here the sequenced sample was peripheral blood, taken on day 0 of AZD1222 vaccination. Receptor source: an adult in good health.

This clone came up a few times. The gene calls are TRBV28 and TRBJ1-2; TRBD1 agrees at 10 bases. CDR3 length: 14 residues. V was clipped by 6 bases and J by 7 bases; unmatched bases: 8. Germline-derived CDR1 and CDR2 are MDHEN and SYDVKM. The CDR3 coding sequence is TGTGCCAGCAGCCTGTGGGGACAGGGGTCTGGCTACACCTTC. Protein sequence: CASSLWGQGSGYTF.

The chain has TRBV9 and TRBJ2-2; D is ambiguous. V was shortened by 1 base and J by 4 bases, with 11 bases between the two germline ends. The CDR3 contains 15 residues. The germline V gene encodes CDR1 SGDLS and CDR2 YYNGEE. DNA for the CDR3: TGTGCCAGCAGCGTATCCACCTCGAGCACCGGGGAGCTGTTTTTT. Residues: CASSVSTSSTGELFF. Together with reference TRBV9 and TRBJ2-2, the CDR3 gives the full variable domain: DSGVTQTPKHLITATGQRVTLRCSPRSGDLSVYWYQQSLDQGLQFLIQYYNGEERAKGNILERFSAQQFPDLHSELNLSSLELGDSALYFCASSVSTSSTGELFFGEGSRLTVL.

The genes are TRBV28 and TRBJ1-2, with D unclear. CDR1 and CDR2 from the germline V gene are MDHEN and SYDVKM. This CDR3 is 13 amino acids long. V lost 3 bases to trimming and J lost 8 bases, with 13 bases between them. The DNA of the CDR3 is TGTGCCAGCAGTTTGGTCCTAGGGCAAGGCTACACCTTC. As protein: CASSLVLGQGYTF.

The rearrangement uses TRBV5-1 and TRBJ2-3, with unresolved D. Deletions cut 0 bases from V and 4 bases from J, with 3 bases between. Germline V gene data show CDR1 as SGHRS and CDR2 as YFSETQ. The CDR3 loop spans 12 amino acids. The chain's CDR3 is CASSLDSDTQYF. CDR3 nucleotides: TGCGCCAGCAGCTTGGACTCAGATACGCAGTATTTT.

The chain is built from TRBV7-9 and TRBJ1-2, with unresolved D. The CDR3 has 13 amino acids. Germline V CDR1 and CDR2: SEHNR, FQNEAQ (reference sequence). Trimming pared 7 bases from V and 7 bases from J, leaving 16 bases between. CDR3 residues: CASILTDITGYTF. The CDR3 region has the DNA TGTGCCAGCATCCTGACCGACATCACTGGCTACACCTTC. Together with reference TRBV7-9 and TRBJ1-2, the CDR3 gives the full variable domain: DTGVSQNPRHKITKRGQNVTFRCDPISEHNRLYWYRQTLGQGPEFLTYFQNEAQLEKSRLLSDRFSAERPKGSFSTLEIQRTEQGDSAMYLCASILTDITGYTFGSGTRLTVV.

This chain joins TRBV2 and TRBJ1-2, with D hard to call. V gave up 1 base and J gave up 0 bases, with 6 bases separating them. Germline V gene lookup returns CDR1 SNHLY and CDR2 FYNNEI. The CDR3 spans 14 residues. The CDR3 region has the DNA TGTGCCAGCAGTGAAGGGAGGGCTAACTATGGCTACACCTTC. This sequence encodes CASSEGRANYGYTF.

The chain is built from TRBV28 and TRBJ1-1; 7 positions match TRBD1. This CDR3 spans 15 amino acids. V lost 5 bases, J lost 0 bases, and 6 bases stayed unmatched. CDR1 and CDR2 from the germline V gene are MDHEN and SYDVKM. CDR3 sequence (DNA): TGTGCCAGCAGTGCTGGACAGGAGCTGAACACTGAAGCTTTCTTT. It translates to CASSAGQELNTEAFF.

This clone was observed once. The rearrangement links TRBV4-2 to TRBJ2-2; no clear D gene. Germline CDR1 reads LGHNA; CDR2 reads YNFKEQ. V lost 1 base and J 4 bases, leaving 16 bases between the germline ends. The CDR3 spans 17 residues. DNA of the CDR3: TGTGCCAGCAGCCAAGTTGGAGCCCGGAAGGGCACCGGGGAGCTGTTTTTT. As protein: CASSQVGARKGTGELFF.

The chain combines TRBV2 with TRBJ1-3; the D gene is possibly TRBD1 (5 bases). CDR3 length equals 13 residues. Germline assignment: CDR1 SNHLY and CDR2 FYNNEI. V was pared by 5 bases and J by 8 bases, with 13 bases between. This chain's CDR3 is CASSRDELDTIYF. In DNA form, the CDR3 reads TGTGCCAGCAGTAGGGACGAGCTGGACACCATATATTTT.

The chain carries TRBV9 and TRBJ2-1; D gene ambiguous. Germline assignment: CDR1 SGDLS and CDR2 YYNGEE. This CDR3 is 18 amino acids long. With 3 bases removed from V and 3 bases from J, the gap between germline ends came to 22 bases. DNA for the CDR3: TGTGCCAGCAGCGAGCACTCAACAAAGGGTTGGGACTACAATGAGCAGTTCTTC. The encoded protein is CASSEHSTKGWDYNEQFF.

This sequence joins TRBV6-5 and TRBJ1-2, with 8 bases lining up with TRBD1. The CDR3 extends over 13 amino acids. Losses at the gene ends were 6 bases for V and 8 bases for J; bases not matched to a gene: 8. CDR1 and CDR2 (germline): MNHEY, SVGAGI. The CDR3 DNA reads TGTGCCAGCAGGATGGACAGGGTGAAGGGCTACACCTTC. Amino acids: CASRMDRVKGYTF.

This clone has a single count. V and J are TRBV7-2 and TRBJ1-3; perhaps TRBD1 as D (6 bases). Trimming cost V 5 bases and J 0 bases, with 11 bases left between them. This CDR3 region has 15 residues. Germline assignment: CDR1 SGHTA and CDR2 FQGNSA. The CDR3 spells CASSRGGISGNTIYF. CDR3 nucleotides: TGTGCCAGCAGCAGAGGGGGTATCTCTGGAAACACCATATATTTT.

The gene calls are TRBV7-9 and TRBJ1-4; D is perhaps TRBD1 (5 bases). The CDR3 extends over 14 amino acids. The germline V gene has CDR1 SEHNR and CDR2 FQNEAQ (reference sequence). The V and J ends lost 5 bases and 2 bases respectively, with 9 bases between them. The DNA for the CDR3 is TGTGCCAGCAGCCGGGGGGTTACTAATGAAAAACTGTTTTTT. This translates into CASSRGVTNEKLFF.

The chain carries TRBV5-6 and TRBJ1-3; the match to TRBD1 covers 7 bases. CDR1 is SGHDT, CDR2 YYEEEE, per germline. The CDR3 runs to 18 residues. With 2 bases clipped from V and 0 bases from J, the junction kept 11 bases outside the gene matches. CDR3 region: CASSLFVQGLSSGNTIYF. CDR3 DNA: TGTGCCAGCAGCTTATTCGTACAGGGGCTGAGCTCTGGAAACACCATATATTTT.

The V gene is TRBV28, the J gene TRBJ1-4; tentatively, D is TRBD1 (6 bases). The CDR3 sequence is 14 residues long. Germline CDR1 is MDHEN and CDR2 is SYDVKM. V gave up 10 bases and J gave up 2 bases, with 14 bases separating them. Here the CDR3 reads CAIGTTGTNEKLFF. The CDR3 bases are TGTGCCATCGGGACCACAGGGACTAATGAAAAACTGTTTTTT.

The CDR3 spells CASSLDRTVINYGYTF. The CDR3 DNA reads as TGCGCCAGCAGCCTCGACCGGACAGTCATCAACTATGGCTACACCTTC. This chain links TRBV5-1 with TRBJ1-2; D perhaps matches TRBD1 (6 bases). Trimming removed 4 bases from V and 2 bases from J, with 18 bases in between. Germline values: CDR1 SGHRS, CDR2 YFSETQ. This CDR3 is built from 16 residues. Drawing the rest from reference TRBV5-1 and TRBJ1-2, the complete variable domain is KAGVTQTPRYLIKTRGQQVTLSCSPISGHRSVSWYQQTPGQGLQFLFEYFSETQRNKGNFPGRFSGRQFSNSRSEMNVSTLELGDSALYLCASSLDRTVINYGYTFGSGTRLTVV.

J is TRBJ2-5 and V is TRBV27, with unresolved D. The CDR3 totals 11 residues. V was pared by 3 bases and J by 6 bases, with 5 bases between. Germline V CDR1 and CDR2: MNHEY, SMNVEV (reference sequence). The CDR3 here is CASSLEKTQYF. The CDR3 region has the DNA TGTGCCAGCAGTTTGGAAAAGACCCAGTACTTC.

The chain combines TRBV27 with TRBJ2-7; no clear D. V was trimmed by 5 bases and J by 0 bases, leaving 11 bases between them. CDR3 length: 14 residues. Germline V gene lookup returns CDR1 MNHEY and CDR2 SMNVEV (reference sequence). The CDR3 is CASSEWGSSYEQYF. CDR3 sequence (DNA): TGTGCCAGCAGTGAGTGGGGAAGCTCCTACGAGCAGTACTTC.

This chain joins TRBV18 and TRBJ2-5; 7 nucleotides line up with TRBD1. With V trimmed by 4 bases and J by 5 bases, 7 bases remained unmatched. Germline CDR1 KGHSH, CDR2 LQKENI. The CDR3 is made up of 14 amino acids. The CDR3 here is CASSHRDSRETQYF. CDR3 bases: TGTGCCAGCTCACACCGGGACAGCAGGGAGACCCAGTACTTC.

The CDR3 spells CSVKTSGSSEQYF. The CDR3, as DNA: TGCAGCGTGAAGACTAGCGGGAGTTCGGAGCAGTACTTC. This sequence joins TRBV29-1 and TRBJ2-7; 12 bases agree with TRBD2. CDR1 is SQVTM and CDR2 is ANQGSEA in the germline V gene. CDR3 length equals 13 residues. Trimming took 6 bases from V and 7 from J; bases not matched to a gene: 7.

The chain has TRBV6-5 and TRBJ1-2; D is ambiguous. The CDR3 is made up of 12 amino acids. V was cut by 8 bases and J by 8 bases, with 15 bases left in between. Germline CDR1 MNHEY, CDR2 SVGAGI. DNA of the CDR3: TGTGCCAGCTTTGGAGGGCAGCGGGGCTACACCTTC. Translation: CASFGGQRGYTF.

In regard to this clone: The sample carries other DNA sequences with the same CDR3. The chain joins TRBV28 to TRBJ1-2; weak D call: TRBD1 (5 bases). CDR1 is MDHEN, CDR2 SYDVKM, per germline. CDR3 length: 14 residues. V was clipped by 3 bases and J by 2 bases, with 10 bases between them. The CDR3 loop reads CASSFGQGNYGYTF. The CDR3, as DNA: TGTGCCAGCAGTTTTGGTCAGGGAAACTATGGCTACACCTTC.

V and J are TRBV6-5 and TRBJ2-1; weak D call: TRBD1 (6 bases). Looked up from germline, CDR1 is MNHEY and CDR2 is SVGAGI. The CDR3 is 15 residues long. The V end lost 0 bases, the J end lost 4 bases, and 10 bases lay between the germline ends. The CDR3 nucleotides read TGTGCCAGCAGTTACTCGCCCAGGGGATACAATGAGCAGTTCTTC. This translates into CASSYSPRGYNEQFF.

The chain recombines TRBV5-6 with TRBJ1-2; D is undetermined. Trimming removed 0 bases at V and 7 bases at J, with 7 bases between. Germline V gene lookup returns CDR1 SGHDT and CDR2 YYEEEE. This CDR3 has 12 residues. CDR3 in amino acids: CASSLESVGYTF. The CDR3 DNA reads as TGTGCCAGCAGCTTGGAGAGTGTTGGCTACACCTTC.

The chain is built from TRBV6-5 and TRBJ2-7; TRBD1 matches at 9 bases. CDR1 is MNHEY and CDR2 is SVGAGI in the germline V gene. This CDR3 has 14 residues. The V segment lost 6 bases and the J segment 5 bases; nucleotides outside the gene matches: 8. The CDR3 DNA sequence: TGTGCCAGCAGGCCCGGGACAGGGATCAACGAGCAGTACTTC. This gives the protein CASRPGTGINEQYF.

As DNA, the CDR3 is TGTGCCAGCAGCCAAGGACTAGCGGGGGGTACCCGCACAGATACGCAGTATTTT. Protein sequence: CASSQGLAGGTRTDTQYF. The chain recombines TRBV5-4 with TRBJ2-3; TRBD2 agrees at 14 bases. Germline trimming cut 4 bases from V and 1 base from J; bases unmatched to any gene: 8. The CDR3 sequence is 18 residues long. The germline gives CDR1 SGHNT, CDR2 YYREEE (reference sequence).

The rearrangement links TRBV11-3 to TRBJ2-1; D assignment may be TRBD1 or TRBD2 (5 bases each). With 1 base removed from V and 9 bases from J, the gap between germline ends came to 13 bases. Germline V gene data show CDR1 as SGHNT and CDR2 as YENEEA. There are 14 residues in the CDR3. The CDR3 DNA sequence: TGTGCCAGCAGCTTAGCCGGGACGCCCGTTGAGCAGTTCTTC. Translated, it gives CASSLAGTPVEQFF.

With regard to this clone: The sample has other DNA sequences that encode this CDR3 too. J is TRBJ1-1 and V is TRBV12-3 or TRBV12-4; D is perhaps TRBD1 (5 bases). The V and J ends lost 3 bases and 2 bases respectively, with 7 bases between them. There are 13 residues in the CDR3. In DNA form, the CDR3 reads TGTGCCAGCAGTTTGCAGGGTAACACTGAAGCTTTCTTT. Translating it yields CASSLQGNTEAFF.

The chain carries TRBV12-5 and TRBJ2-2; D call uncertain. Germline CDR1 is LGHNT and CDR2 is FRNRAP. There are 12 residues in the CDR3. V lost 6 bases, J lost 6 bases, and 8 bases lay in between. This CDR3 reads CASGIDSGELFF. Written as DNA, the CDR3 is TGTGCTAGTGGAATAGACTCCGGGGAGCTGTTTTTT.